These T cell receptor beta chains were read from a single sample in a study of CD8 T cells in ankylosing spondylitis. In TCRdb, the 5' RACE reads were re-called with MiXCR into one record per CDR3 protein. Counted here are roughly 180,000 distinct CDR3 sequences, 11% occurring once; the ten biggest clones make up 25% to 35%. Sequencing used blood, either unsorted or a sorted T cell fraction (not recorded which). These receptors all stem from a male donor with ankylosing spondylitis or in good health (not recorded which). Each CDR3 is given with its conserved first and last residue. Fields, in order: V gene, J gene, D gene, clone size, CDR3 protein, CDR3 DNA. A D gene is named only where the DNA matches it firmly. Part of the rows lack a size; the others show once, few, many or a class for expanded clones.

v_gene: TRBV5-1; j_gene: TRBJ1-4; d_gene: -; abundance: many; CDR3aa: CASSGGTPNEKLFF; CDR3nt: TGCGCCAGCAGCGGGGGGACACCGAATGAAAAACTGTTTTTT
v_gene: TRBV12-3/TRBV12-4; j_gene: TRBJ2-7; d_gene: -; abundance: many; CDR3aa: CASSYGPLGASYEQYF; CDR3nt: TGTGCCAGCAGTTATGGACCCCTGGGGGCGTCCTACGAGCAGTACTTC
v_gene: TRBV5-1; j_gene: TRBJ2-1; d_gene: TRBD2; abundance: -; CDR3aa: CASSLAGSANEQFF; CDR3nt: TGCGCCAGCAGCTTAGCGGGGTCGGCCAATGAGCAGTTCTTC
v_gene: TRBV12-3/TRBV12-4; j_gene: TRBJ2-7; d_gene: -; abundance: many; CDR3aa: CASSPGSSRVAYEQYF; CDR3nt: TGTGCCAGCAGTCCGGGCTCATCAAGGGTGGCCTACGAGCAGTACTTC
v_gene: TRBV29-1; j_gene: TRBJ1-4; d_gene: -; abundance: -; CDR3aa: CSVEILGDKYEKLFF; CDR3nt: TGCAGCGTTGAGATATTAGGAGACAAATATGAAAAACTGTTTTTT
v_gene: TRBV12-3/TRBV12-4; j_gene: TRBJ2-6; d_gene: TRBD2; abundance: many; CDR3aa: CASRSTSGRSGANVLTF; CDR3nt: TGTGCCAGCAGGTCGACTAGCGGCCGCTCTGGGGCCAACGTCCTGACTTTC
v_gene: TRBV12-3/TRBV12-4; j_gene: TRBJ1-3; d_gene: -; abundance: many; CDR3aa: CAAKISGNTIYF; CDR3nt: TGTGCGGCAAAAATCTCTGGAAACACCATATATTTT
v_gene: TRBV24-1; j_gene: TRBJ2-3; d_gene: TRBD2; abundance: many; CDR3aa: CATSDAGGTDTQYF; CDR3nt: TGTGCCACCAGTGATGCGGGGGGCACAGATACGCAGTATTTT
v_gene: TRBV12-3/TRBV12-4; j_gene: TRBJ2-5; d_gene: -; abundance: -; CDR3aa: CASASIGPAQETQYF; CDR3nt: TGTGCCAGCGCCTCAATAGGACCAGCACAAGAGACCCAGTACTTC
v_gene: TRBV9; j_gene: TRBJ2-1; d_gene: -; abundance: many; CDR3aa: CASSVAGTGNEQFF; CDR3nt: TGTGCCAGCAGCGTAGCCGGGACTGGCAATGAGCAGTTCTTC
v_gene: TRBV12-3/TRBV12-4; j_gene: TRBJ1-2; d_gene: -; abundance: few; CDR3aa: CASRLEDKVIPGYTF; CDR3nt: TGTGCCAGCAGGTTAGAGGACAAAGTTATTCCAGGCTACACCTTC
v_gene: TRBV11-2; j_gene: TRBJ2-5; d_gene: TRBD2; abundance: many; CDR3aa: CASSLVAGAQVRQTQYF; CDR3nt: TGTGCCAGCAGCTTAGTAGCGGGGGCCCAAGTGAGGCAGACCCAGTACTTC
v_gene: TRBV7-6; j_gene: TRBJ2-1; d_gene: TRBD2; abundance: -; CDR3aa: CASSSTSGSTNEQFF; CDR3nt: TGTGCCAGCAGCTCTACTAGCGGGAGTACGAATGAGCAGTTCTTC
v_gene: TRBV18; j_gene: TRBJ1-4; d_gene: -; abundance: many; CDR3aa: CASSGRVNEKLFF; CDR3nt: TGTGCCAGCTCTGGACGGGTTAATGAAAAACTGTTTTTT
v_gene: TRBV20-1; j_gene: TRBJ1-1; d_gene: -; abundance: many; CDR3aa: CSARQQRGVGMNTEAFF; CDR3nt: TGCAGTGCTAGACAGCAGCGGGGGGTGGGCATGAACACTGAAGCTTTCTTT
v_gene: TRBV5-1; j_gene: TRBJ1-1; d_gene: -; abundance: many; CDR3aa: CASSVEPTNGREAFF; CDR3nt: TGCGCCAGCAGCGTGGAACCCACGAACGGCCGTGAAGCTTTCTTT
v_gene: TRBV27; j_gene: TRBJ1-2; d_gene: -; abundance: many; CDR3aa: CASSLTATWTVGGYGYTF; CDR3nt: TGTGCCAGCAGTTTAACCGCAACCTGGACAGTCGGGGGCTATGGCTACACCTTC
v_gene: TRBV29-1; j_gene: TRBJ1-1; d_gene: -; abundance: -; CDR3aa: CSVDGQKHEAFF; CDR3nt: TGCAGCGTTGATGGCCAAAAGCATGAAGCTTTCTTT
v_gene: TRBV24-1; j_gene: TRBJ2-2; d_gene: -; abundance: -; CDR3aa: CATSDRTSNTGELFF; CDR3nt: TGTGCCACCAGTGACAGGACATCGAACACCGGGGAGCTGTTTTTT
v_gene: TRBV7-9; j_gene: TRBJ1-2; d_gene: TRBD1; abundance: many; CDR3aa: CASSPGQGEYGYTF; CDR3nt: TGTGCCAGCAGCCCCGGACAGGGCGAATATGGCTACACCTTC
v_gene: TRBV7-6; j_gene: TRBJ1-2; d_gene: -; abundance: -; CDR3aa: CASSLAAGALGYTF; CDR3nt: TGTGCCAGCAGCTTAGCCGCAGGGGCCCTGGGCTACACCTTC
v_gene: TRBV6-2/TRBV6-3; j_gene: TRBJ1-1; d_gene: -; abundance: many; CDR3aa: CASSYRLRRKDEAFF; CDR3nt: TGTGCCAGCAGTTACCGTTTGAGGAGGAAAGATGAAGCTTTCTTT
v_gene: TRBV16; j_gene: TRBJ1-3; d_gene: -; abundance: many; CDR3aa: CASSLREGSGNTIYF; CDR3nt: TGTGCCAGCAGCCTCCGTGAAGGGAGCGGAAACACCATATATTTT
v_gene: TRBV9; j_gene: TRBJ1-1; d_gene: -; abundance: many; CDR3aa: CASSVAGSNTEAFF; CDR3nt: TGTGCCAGCAGCGTAGCGGGGAGTAACACTGAAGCTTTCTTT
v_gene: TRBV12-3/TRBV12-4; j_gene: TRBJ1-6; d_gene: -; abundance: few; CDR3aa: CASTQGQTSAPLHF; CDR3nt: TGTGCCAGCACCCAGGGGCAAACAAGCGCACCCCTCCACTTT
v_gene: TRBV20-1; j_gene: TRBJ2-3; d_gene: TRBD2; abundance: many; CDR3aa: CSARGGVPPDTQYF; CDR3nt: TGCAGTGCTAGGGGGGGGGTACCCCCAGATACGCAGTATTTT